One sample yielded the 29 T cell receptor beta chains listed below, sequenced in a study of monozygotic twins with inflammatory bowel disease (dated by TCRdb to between 2018 and 2020). The receptor library was made with 5' RACE. The sequencer was an Illumina HiSeq 2500. Through TCRdb reprocessing, the reads give one entry per CDR3 protein sequence; DNA is omitted. The table of this sample itemizes around 99,000 distinct CDR3 sequences. The ten largest make up around 12% of the sample. The specimen sequenced was blood. These receptors all stem from a human donor with ulcerative colitis or Crohn's disease, or a healthy co-twin of an affected twin (not recorded which).

This CDR3 is CASSLAQGARNEQFF. The V and J genes are TRBV7-2 and TRBJ2-1; no DNA is available, so the TRBD1 call from TCRdb remains unchecked. Per the germline V gene, CDR1 is SGHTA and CDR2 is FQGNSA. The CDR3 is made up of 15 amino acids.

The V and J genes are TRBV6-5 and TRBJ2-3. This CDR3 spans 15 amino acids. Germline loops: CDR1 MNHEY, CDR2 SVGAGI. The CDR3 here is CASSYSGRSADTQYF.

This sequence joins TRBV9 and TRBJ2-3; TCRdb outputs TRBD1, but without DNA this stays unchecked. This CDR3 spans 15 amino acids. CDR1 and CDR2 (germline): SGDLS, YYNGEE. CDR3 region: CASSIGTGGGDTQYF.

This chain uses TRBV9 with TRBJ2-7; no DNA is available, so the TRBD2 call from TCRdb remains unchecked. Germline CDR1 is SGDLS and CDR2 is YYNGEE. The CDR3 is made up of 14 amino acids. CDR3 region: CASSIGPSLYEQYF.

The rearrangement uses TRBV6-1 and TRBJ1-5. The CDR3 totals 14 residues. The germline CDR1 and CDR2 sequences are MNHNS and SASEGT. CDR3 protein: CASSEGPVGQPQHF.

The chain employs TRBV14 and TRBJ2-1; TCRdb's D gene call, TRBD1, goes unchecked for lack of DNA. The CDR3 has 16 amino acids. The germline gives CDR1 SGHDN, CDR2 FVKESK. The chain's CDR3 is CASSQEDRVSYNEQFF. Combining the CDR3 with reference TRBV14 and TRBJ2-1 gives the whole variable domain EAGVTQFPSHSVIEKGQTVTLRCDPISGHDNLYWYRRVMGKEIKFLLHFVKESKQDESGMPNNRFLAERTGGTYSTLKVQPAELEDSGVYFCASSQEDRVSYNEQFFGPGTRLTVL.

The rearrangement joins TRBV12-3 or TRBV12-4 to TRBJ2-5; TCRdb's assignment of TRBD2 cannot be checked, as there is no DNA. The CDR3 has 16 amino acids. The CDR3 loop reads CASSFERQGPQETQYF.

V and J are TRBV28 and TRBJ2-3. CDR1 and CDR2 from the germline V gene are MDHEN and SYDVKM. The CDR3 is 13 residues long. CDR3 sequence reads: CASSLPRTDTQYF.

The chain joins TRBV10-3 to TRBJ2-3; no DNA is available, so the TRBD1 call from TCRdb remains unchecked. The germline V gene has CDR1 ENHRY and CDR2 SYGVKD. The CDR3 is 14 amino acids. CDR3 region: CAISERQRTDTQYF.

The rearrangement links TRBV6-1 to TRBJ1-2; with no DNA, the TCRdb D assignment of TRBD1 cannot be verified. This CDR3 spans 14 amino acids. Germline V gene lookup returns CDR1 MNHNS and CDR2 SASEGT. The CDR3 loop reads CASRAQTASYGYTF.

The J gene is TRBJ2-3, the V gene TRBV6-4; the D gene TCRdb calls, TRBD2, cannot be checked with no DNA. Germline V lookup: CDR1 MRHNA, CDR2 SNTAGT. This CDR3 region has 14 residues. CDR3 protein: CASSAGGGTDTQYF.

This rearrangement joins TRBV2 to TRBJ1-2; TCRdb proposes TRBD1, but this gene call is untestable without DNA. The length of the CDR3 is 14 residues. Germline CDR1 is SNHLY and CDR2 is FYNNEI. CDR3 protein: CASAGGDGNYGYTF.

The rearrangement joins TRBV4-1 to TRBJ1-2. Per germline, CDR1 MGHRA and CDR2 YSYEKL. The CDR3 length is 15 residues. The CDR3 reads CASSQAANGDYGYTF.

The chain is built from TRBV9 and TRBJ1-2; TCRdb picks TRBD1, but there is no DNA to check that call. The CDR3 runs 14 residues. The germline V gene has CDR1 SGDLS and CDR2 YYNGEE. The chain's CDR3 is CASSQKDRGYGYTF.

V usage is TRBV28 and J usage is TRBJ1-4; the TRBD1 assignment by TCRdb is unverifiable without DNA. This CDR3 comprises 15 residues. The germline V gene has CDR1 MDHEN and CDR2 SYDVKM. This CDR3 reads CASSSPGRPNEKLFF.

This sequence joins TRBV20-1 and TRBJ2-3; TCRdb picks TRBD1, but there is no DNA to check that call. From germline, CDR1 is DFQATT and CDR2 SNEGSKA (reference sequence). This CDR3 spans 13 amino acids. The chain's CDR3 is CSARAPGPDTQYF.

The chain employs TRBV15 and TRBJ1-2. CDR3 length: 16 amino acids. Germline CDR1 reads LNHNV; CDR2 reads YYDKDF (reference sequence). The CDR3 here is CATSRYEIRSNYGYTF.

The J gene is TRBJ1-1, the V gene TRBV25-1; absent DNA, TCRdb's TRBD1 call cannot be checked. The V gene's germline CDR1 is MGHDK and CDR2 SYGVNS. The CDR3 is 13 residues long. The CDR3 here is CASSTGGATEAFF.

The chain recombines TRBV30 with TRBJ1-1. This CDR3 has 13 amino acids. Per germline, CDR1 GTSNPN and CDR2 SVGIG (reference sequence). CDR3 residues: CAWSVLTNTEAFF. Combining the CDR3 with reference TRBV30 and TRBJ1-1 gives the whole variable domain SQTIHQWPATLVQPVGSPLSLECTVEGTSNPNLYWYRQAAGRGLQLLFYSVGIGQISSEVPQNLSASRPQDRQFILSSKKLLLSDSGFYLCAWSVLTNTEAFFGQGTRLTVV.

The chain combines TRBV7-2 with TRBJ1-3. Germline V lookup: CDR1 SGHTA, CDR2 FQGNSA. The CDR3 spans 13 residues. The CDR3: CASSLVRSNTIYF.

This chain connects TRBV20-1 to TRBJ2-2; the TCRdb call, TRBD2, lacks DNA for checking. Looked up from germline, CDR1 is DFQATT and CDR2 is SNEGSKA (reference sequence). The CDR3 spans 15 residues. The CDR3 is CSARTSAGEHGELFF.

This chain links TRBV6-2 or TRBV6-3 with TRBJ1-1; the D call from TCRdb, TRBD1, cannot be confirmed without DNA. Germline CDR1 MNHEY, CDR2 SVGEGT. The CDR3 consists of 14 residues. The CDR3 loop is CACRTGTLNTEAFF.

This rearrangement joins TRBV18 to TRBJ1-6; TCRdb outputs TRBD1, but without DNA this stays unchecked. The germline V gene has CDR1 KGHSH and CDR2 LQKENI. The CDR3 loop spans 17 amino acids. The CDR3 loop is CASSPYPGQGINSPLHF.

V usage is TRBV5-5 and J usage is TRBJ2-7. The CDR3 is 14 amino acids. Germline V gene sequence: CDR1 SGHKS, CDR2 YYEKEE (reference sequence). CDR3 residues: CASSLTQRTYEQYF.

The chain combines TRBV5-1 with TRBJ2-7; TCRdb outputs TRBD1, but without DNA this stays unchecked. The CDR3 is 14 residues long. Germline V gene data show CDR1 as SGHRS and CDR2 as YFSETQ. The CDR3: CASSPGTEGDEQYF.

The rearrangement links TRBV5-1 to TRBJ2-5; TCRdb's D call of TRBD1 is untestable without DNA. Germline CDR1 SGHRS, CDR2 YFSETQ. This CDR3 has 14 amino acids. The CDR3 spells CASSLEGRQETQYF.

This chain connects TRBV5-8 to TRBJ1-2; with no DNA, the TCRdb D assignment of TRBD1 cannot be verified. There are 12 residues in the CDR3. Looked up from germline, CDR1 is SGHTS and CDR2 is YDEGEE. CDR3: CASSLPGYGYTF.

The chain combines TRBV19 with TRBJ2-1; the D call from TCRdb, TRBD2, cannot be confirmed without DNA. Germline loops: CDR1 LNHDA, CDR2 SQIVND (reference sequence). The CDR3 spans 16 residues. CDR3 amino acids: CASSELGPSSYNEQFF.

The chain joins TRBV20-1 to TRBJ2-7; TCRdb proposes TRBD1, but this gene call is untestable without DNA. The CDR3 runs to 17 residues. The germline V gene has CDR1 DFQATT and CDR2 SNEGSKA (reference sequence). The CDR3 loop reads CSASPPPGTAISYEQYF.